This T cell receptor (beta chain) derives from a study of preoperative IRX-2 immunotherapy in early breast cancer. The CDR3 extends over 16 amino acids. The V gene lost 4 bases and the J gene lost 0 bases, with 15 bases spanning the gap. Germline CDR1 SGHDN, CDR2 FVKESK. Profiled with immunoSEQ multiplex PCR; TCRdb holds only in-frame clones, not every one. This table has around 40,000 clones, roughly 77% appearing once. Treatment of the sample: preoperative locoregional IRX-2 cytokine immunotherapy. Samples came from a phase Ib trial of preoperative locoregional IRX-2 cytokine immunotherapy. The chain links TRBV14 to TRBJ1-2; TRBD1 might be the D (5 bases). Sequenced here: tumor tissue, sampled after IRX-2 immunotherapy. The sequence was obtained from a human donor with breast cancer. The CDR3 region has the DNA TGTGCCAGCAGCCGAGCGGGGCCGGGCACTAACTATGGCTACACCTTC. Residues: CASSRAGPGTNYGYTF.